This TCR beta chain appears in the sequencing data of a study of T cell changes during pregnancy in multiple sclerosis. Data came from immunoSEQ multiplex PCR; TCRdb stores just in-frame clones and leaves some out. Here the sample spans approximately 20,000 clones, about nine tenths being singletons. This clone was seen just once. Other DNA sequences in this specimen translate into the identical CDR3. Germline lookup yields CDR1 MNHNS and CDR2 SASEGT. V lost 1 base and J lost 0; bases outside the gene matches: 2. CDR3 length equals 15 residues. The source material was CD8+ T cells from peripheral blood mononuclear cells, sampled in the second trimester of pregnancy. The TCR comes from a female donor in good health, enrolled as a control in a pregnancy study. V gene TRBV6-1 combines with J gene TRBJ2-7, with 8 bases lining up with TRBD2. The CDR3 loop is CASSEGAGGSYEQYF. The CDR3 nucleotides read TGTGCCAGCAGTGAAGGGGCGGGGGGCTCCTACGAGCAGTACTTC.